The rows below give T cell receptor beta chains drawn from one sample of a study of blood T cell repertoires in COVID-19. Sequencing used immunoSEQ multiplex PCR; TCRdb keeps in-frame clones, though not all of them. The sample lists around 140,000 clones, 85% to 90% occurring once. Sequencing was done on a sample of peripheral blood. These receptors were collected from a woman aged 55-69 years with acute or convalescent COVID-19. The CDR3 runs from the conserved cysteine through the conserved F or W. Each record gives: J gene, V gene, D gene, clone size, CDR3 DNA, CDR3 protein. The D gene is left open where the match is weak. Clone size, where shown, is once, few, many, or a class for clones that have expanded.

>TRBJ2-3|TRBV10-1|.|few
TGCGCCAGCAGTGATCGGGGGGCGGAATCAGATACGCAGTATTTT
CASSDRGAESDTQYF
>TRBJ1-1|TRBV28|TRBD1|.
TGTGCCAGCAGGCCCGGACAGGGGGCGAACACTGAAGCTTTCTTT
CASRPGQGANTEAFF
>TRBJ2-1|TRBV5-6|TRBD2|.
TGTGCCAGCAGCTGGAGGGTCCTAGCGGGGGCCCTAAACAATGAGCAGTTCTTC
CASSWRVLAGALNNEQFF
>TRBJ1-5|TRBV4-2|.|.
TGTGCCAGCAGCCAAGATCCGGGAAGAAGCAATCAGCCCCAGCATTTT
CASSQDPGRSNQPQHF
>TRBJ2-3|TRBV28|.|.
TGTGCCAGCAGTTTCGCGGGAAGCACAGATACGCAGTATTTT
CASSFAGSTDTQYF
>TRBJ2-7|TRBV4-2|.|.
TGTGCCAGCAGCCAATTTGACGGGAGTACCTACGAGCAGTACTTC
CASSQFDGSTYEQYF
>TRBJ1-2|TRBV30|.|.
TGTGCCTGGATATCCGGCAGGGAGGACTATGGCTACACCTTC
CAWISGREDYGYTF
>TRBJ1-4|TRBV2|.|.
TGTGCCAGCATTCTGGAGAGGGGGAAAACTAATGAAAAACTGTTTTTT
CASILERGKTNEKLFF
>TRBJ2-3|TRBV19|TRBD2|.
TGTGCCAGTAGTATATCTAGCGGTCTAGCGGATACGCAGTATTTT
CASSISSGLADTQYF
>TRBJ1-6|TRBV14|.|.
TGTGCCAGCAGCCAGGGAGGAGGGTATAATTCACCCCTCCACTTT
CASSQGGGYNSPLHF
>TRBJ1-6|TRBV6-6|TRBD1|.
TGTGCCAGCAGTCGACCGGGACAGGGATATGCCTATAATTCACCCCTCCACTTT
CASSRPGQGYAYNSPLHF
>TRBJ1-3|TRBV30|.|.
TGTGCCTGGAGTGTACGGGCCCAGGGCTCTGGAAACACCATATATTTT
CAWSVRAQGSGNTIYF
>TRBJ2-2|TRBV4-1|.|.
TGCGCCAGCAGCCAAGGGAGTAGAGGGGAGCTGTTTTTT
CASSQGSRGELFF
>TRBJ2-3|TRBV4-3|TRBD2|.
TGCGCCAGCAGCCACAGCGGGGGGCCCTCCAGCACAGATACGCAGTATTTT
CASSHSGGPSSTDTQYF
>TRBJ1-1|TRBV19|.|.
TGTGCCAGTAGTCCGGGACATTCGAACACTGAAGCTTTCTTT
CASSPGHSNTEAFF
>TRBJ1-1|TRBV6-5|.|.
TGTGCCAGCAGTCACGAGGTGAGGACTGAAGCTTTCTTT
CASSHEVRTEAFF
>TRBJ2-5|TRBV29-1|.|many
TGCAGCGTTGAAGAGAGTCAAGAGACCCAGTACTTC
CSVEESQETQYF
>TRBJ1-2|TRBV5-4|TRBD1|.
TGTGCCAGCAGCACCGGAGGGACAGTTCACTATGGCTACACCTTC
CASSTGGTVHYGYTF
>TRBJ2-5|TRBV7-8|.|once
TGTGCCAGCAGCGCCCGGACTGGGAGCCAAGAGACCCAGTACTTC
CASSARTGSQETQYF
>TRBJ1-1|TRBV10-3|TRBD1|.
TGTGCCATCAGGACGGACAGGGGAGAGGGTGAAGCTTTCTTT
CAIRTDRGEGEAFF
>TRBJ1-5|TRBV6-2/TRBV6-3|.|few
TGTGCCAGCAGCCCTATACAGGGTATGCAGCCCCAGCATTTT
CASSPIQGMQPQHF
>TRBJ1-6|TRBV4-3|.|.
TGCGCCAGCAGCCAAGATCGGGTTTTTAATTCACCCCTCCACTTT
CASSQDRVFNSPLHF
>TRBJ2-7|TRBV20-1|TRBD2|.
TGCAGTGCTAGTGTAAGGGGACTAGCGGGCGAGCAGTACTTC
CSASVRGLAGEQYF
>TRBJ1-6|TRBV5-6|TRBD1|.
TGTGCCAGCAGCTTGGCACAGGGGGTAGGATCACCCCTCCACTTT
CASSLAQGVGSPLHF
>TRBJ1-2|TRBV24-1|.|.
TGTGCCACCAGTGAGGGAGTGGGGTACGGCTACACCTTC
CATSEGVGYGYTF
>TRBJ1-2|TRBV4-3|.|.
TGCGCCAGCAGCCAAGAGGGGCGGGGCTATGGCTACACCTTC
CASSQEGRGYGYTF
>TRBJ2-3|TRBV19|.|.
TGTGCCAGTAGTATCCAGGGCACAGATACGCAGTATTTT
CASSIQGTDTQYF
>TRBJ1-2|TRBV10-3|TRBD1|.
TGTGCCATCAGTCAACAGGGGACTAACTATGGCTACACCTTC
CAISQQGTNYGYTF
>TRBJ2-5|TRBV7-9|.|.
TGTGCCAGCAGCTTAGGAGGGCTACAAGAGACCCAGTACTTC
CASSLGGLQETQYF
>TRBJ2-5|TRBV3-1/TRBV3-2|TRBD2|few
TGTGCCAGCAGCCAAAAGACTCGCCTACCGGGACTAGCGGGAAGAGAGACCCAGTACTTC
CASSQKTRLPGLAGRETQYF
>TRBJ1-5|TRBV5-6|TRBD1|.
TGTGCCAGCAGCCGGGGACAGGGGTTTAGCAATCAGCCCCAGCATTTT
CASSRGQGFSNQPQHF
>TRBJ2-3|TRBV19|.|.
TGTGCCAGTAGCCTGGGACACCGCACAGATACGCAGTATTTT
CASSLGHRTDTQYF
>TRBJ2-7|TRBV11-3|.|.
TGTGCCAGCAGCTTAGATCGGGGGACCTTGAGCTACGAGCAGTACTTC
CASSLDRGTLSYEQYF
>TRBJ1-5|TRBV5-5|.|.
TGTGCCAGCAGCGAACCGGGAGAGGATAATCAGCCCCAGCATTTT
CASSEPGEDNQPQHF
>TRBJ2-5|TRBV6-6|TRBD2|.
TGTGCCAGCAGTTATAGCGGGGGGGCCTTAGAGACCCAGTACTTC
CASSYSGGALETQYF
>TRBJ2-7|TRBV27|TRBD2|.
TGTGCCAGCAGTTTGCGGGAGGGAGGCTACGAGCAGTACTTC
CASSLREGGYEQYF
>TRBJ2-1|TRBV27|TRBD2|.
TGTGCCACCGCGGGGGGGATAGGGTCCTACAATGAGCAGTTCTTC
CATAGGIGSYNEQFF
>TRBJ2-7|TRBV11-3|.|.
TGTGCCAGCAGCTTAGAGGGCTGGGTCTACGAGCAGTACTTC
CASSLEGWVYEQYF
>TRBJ2-3|TRBV29-1|.|.
TGCAGCGTTGCACTACCTTACACAGATACGCAGTATTTT
CSVALPYTDTQYF
>TRBJ2-7|TRBV11-3|TRBD2|.
TGTGCCAGCGGCGGGGGGACTACCCTCTACGAGCAGTACTTC
CASGGGTTLYEQYF
>TRBJ1-4|TRBV7-9|.|.
TGTGCCAGCAGCACCCGGTTGGGGCAGGGAAGGGAAAAACTGTTTTTT
CASSTRLGQGREKLFF
>TRBJ2-7|TRBV15|.|.
TGTGCCACCAGCAGAGATAACAGCTACGAGCAGTACTTC
CATSRDNSYEQYF
>TRBJ1-5|TRBV7-8|.|.
TGTGCCAGCAGCTTAGCGAGCCGGGGAGGCCAGCCCCAGCATTTT
CASSLASRGGQPQHF
>TRBJ1-1|TRBV5-5|.|.
TGTGCCAGCAGCTTGTGGGTGGGGGGGATGAACACTGAAGCTTTCTTT
CASSLWVGGMNTEAFF
>TRBJ2-6|TRBV4-3|.|.
TGCGCCAGCAGCCAAGAAGCCGGTTCTGGGGCCAACGTCCTGACTTTC
CASSQEAGSGANVLTF
>TRBJ1-5|TRBV2|.|.
TGTGCCAGCAAGCAGGGGCTGGGCAATCAGCCCCAGCATTTT
CASKQGLGNQPQHF
>TRBJ2-3|TRBV19|TRBD1|.
TGTGCCAGTAGTTCTCCAGGGGGCTTTCCCCTTTTCAACTACACAGATACGCAGTATTTT
CASSSPGGFPLFNYTDTQYF
>TRBJ2-7|TRBV6-1|.|.
TGTGCCAGCAGTGAACCCCTAGTGGGGGCCCTCGAGCAGTACTTC
CASSEPLVGALEQYF
>TRBJ1-1|TRBV19|.|.
TGTGCCAGTAGTCGCGGTTGGGGGGGATCAAACACTGAAGCTTTCTTT
CASSRGWGGSNTEAFF
>TRBJ1-6|TRBV6-4|TRBD1|.
TGTGCCAGCAGTGACCAGGGACAGGGGCAGACACCCCTCCACTTT
CASSDQGQGQTPLHF
>TRBJ2-7|TRBV7-2|TRBD2|.
TGTGCCAGCAGTCTAGCGGGGGGGACTTACGAGCAGTACTTC
CASSLAGGTYEQYF
>TRBJ2-4|TRBV30|TRBD1|.
TGTGCCTGGAGTAGGGGGCTAGCCAAAAACATTCAGTACTTC
CAWSRGLAKNIQYF
>TRBJ2-2|TRBV7-2|.|.
TGTGCCAGCAGCTTAGGGGGAGGGGGTAACACCGGGGAGCTGTTTTTT
CASSLGGGGNTGELFF